This paragraph covers one T cell receptor beta chain sequence. Its antigen is currently not known. No quality values exist for individual bases; no much larger clone is one base distant. These data come from a study of T-cell reconstitution after alpha-beta-depleted transplantation in children (dated by TCRdb to the mid-2010s). With regard to the full study: Using TCR repertoire profiling, the study followed T-cell immune reconstitution in a quantitative way in children after TCRalphabeta/CD19-depleted allogeneic hematopoietic cell transplantation. The paper as a whole reports these results and caveats: Over subsequent months, a decline in hyperexpanded clone frequencies was noted, and after one year, T-cell counts and TCRbeta diversity were mostly ascribed to newly produced T cells. Apparently early alphabetaT-cell count recovery about two months after transplant reportedly relied on only several hundred rapidly expanded clones derived from non-depleted graft cells. In some patients, high TCRbeta diversity at day 60 was attributed to recipient T cells and intrathymic progenitors that had survived conditioning.

Libraries came from PCR. TCRdb shows the sequencer as Illumina HiSeq 2500. To normalize quantification of the TCRbeta repertoire, the TCR libraries were built with molecular barcoding that relied on unique molecular identifiers. TCRdb ran its own pipeline on the public reads, namely fastp trimming at Q25 and MiXCR clone calling, and kept in-frame beta chains. A single entry per CDR3 protein holds the most common genes and DNA from its merged rows. The sample records about 830,000 distinct CDR3 sequences, roughly 15% of which are singletons. The ten top clones hold approximately 5% of the sample. For CDR1 and CDR2, the germline V gene lists SGHAT and FQNNGV. V has 1 base trimmed and J has 4 bases trimmed; junction bases matching no gene number 3. The CDR3, cysteine through phenylalanine, is 14 amino acids long. Kept here is only the CDR3 DNA, which spans 42 bases and is read in frame from base 1. Sample treatment or condition, as interpreted from the label and publication: allogeneic hematopoietic cell transplantation with graft depleted of TCRalphabeta T cells and CD19 B cells. The transplant recipients were children given TCRalphabeta/CD19-depleted allogeneic hematopoietic cell grafts.

The rearranged chain carries TRBV11-2 and TRBJ2-5, with 7 bases matching TRBD2. The sample here was PBMCs, mostly from graft donor cells, taken 360 days after TCRalphabeta/CD19-depleted stem cell transplant. This TCR was recovered from a male patient younger than 18 who had a stem cell transplant for acute lymphoblastic leukemia, so the T cells may come from the graft donor. Here the CDR3 is given as CASSLVWGGETQYF. The nucleotides are TGTGCCAGCAGCTTAGTTTGGGGGGGAGAGACCCAGTACTTC.